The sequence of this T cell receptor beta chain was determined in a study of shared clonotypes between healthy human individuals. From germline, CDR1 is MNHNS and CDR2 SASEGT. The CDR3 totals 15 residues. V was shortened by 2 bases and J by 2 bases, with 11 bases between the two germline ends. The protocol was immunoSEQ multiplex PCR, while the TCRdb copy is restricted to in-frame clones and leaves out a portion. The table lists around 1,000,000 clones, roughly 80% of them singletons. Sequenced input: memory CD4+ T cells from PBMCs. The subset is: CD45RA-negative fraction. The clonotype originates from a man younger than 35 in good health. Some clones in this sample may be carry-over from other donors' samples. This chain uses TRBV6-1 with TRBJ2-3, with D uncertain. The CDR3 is CASSEIVGFTDTQYF. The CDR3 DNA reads TGTGCCAGCAGTGAAATTGTGGGATTCACAGATACGCAGTATTTT.